The 32 T cell receptor beta chains listed next were all sequenced from one sample in a study of blood T cell repertoires in COVID-19. Measured with immunoSEQ multiplex PCR; TCRdb has only the in-frame clones, and not every one. The table lists over 250,000 clones, 85% of them singletons. Sequenced: peripheral blood. The receptors originated from a human donor in a cohort sampled during active COVID-19.

The chain recombines TRBV20-1 with TRBJ2-5; D remains unclear. The germline V and J ends were trimmed by 3 bases and 3 bases, with 5 bases remaining between them. The germline V gene encodes CDR1 DFQATT and CDR2 SNEGSKA (reference sequence). The CDR3 length is 11 residues. The CDR3 spells CSASREETQYF. DNA for the CDR3: TGCAGTGCTAGCCGGGAAGAGACCCAGTACTTC.

The V call is TRBV12-3 or TRBV12-4, the J call TRBJ2-1; weak D call: TRBD2 (6 bases). Trimming took 8 bases from V and 6 from J, leaving 14 bases between them. The CDR3 has 13 amino acids. The CDR3 sequence is CASGTVVPNEQFF. CDR3 DNA sequence: TGTGCCAGCGGGACTGTAGTACCCAATGAGCAGTTCTTC.

V and J are TRBV3-1 (or the pseudogene TRBV3-2) and TRBJ1-5; no firm D call. Germline CDR1 and CDR2: LGHDT and YNNKEL (reference sequence). CDR3 length equals 14 residues. V lost 8 bases, J lost 4 bases, and 15 bases lay in between. DNA for the CDR3: TGTGCCAGCGGGAGTTCGTCCGTGAATCAGCCCCAGCATTTT. It codes for CASGSSSVNQPQHF.

The chain uses TRBV5-4 and TRBJ1-1; a possible D gene is TRBD1 (5 bases). The germline V and J ends were trimmed by 0 bases and 1 base, with 13 bases remaining between them. The germline CDR1 and CDR2 sequences are SGHNT and YYREEE (reference sequence). The CDR3 contains 16 residues. CDR3 amino acids: CASSLAAGTANTEAFF. DNA for the CDR3: TGTGCCAGCAGCTTGGCTGCGGGGACGGCGAACACTGAAGCTTTCTTT.

This chain connects TRBV27 to TRBJ1-5, with 7 nucleotides matching TRBD1. The CDR3 loop spans 13 amino acids. V shed 6 bases, J shed 6 bases, and the junction held 5 bases outside the gene matches. CDR1 is MNHEY and CDR2 is SMNVEV in the germline V gene (reference sequence). The CDR3 reads CASRDRPFQPQHF. The CDR3 DNA sequence: TGTGCCAGCAGGGACAGGCCTTTTCAGCCCCAGCATTTT.

This rearrangement joins TRBV29-1 to TRBJ2-2; no clear D gene. Germline V gives CDR1 SQVTM, CDR2 ANQGSEA. This CDR3 is 14 amino acids long. V was shortened by 5 bases and J by 0 bases, with 10 bases between the two germline ends. CDR3 in amino acids: CSVSTRSNTGELFF. The CDR3 DNA reads as TGCAGCGTTAGTACCAGATCGAACACCGGGGAGCTGTTTTTT.

This clone was detected once. Other DNA sequences in this sample translate to the same CDR3. The V gene is TRBV7-2, the J gene TRBJ1-2; D is unresolved. The CDR3 contains 12 residues. V shed 2 bases and J shed 2 bases, with 3 bases lying between them. Germline CDR1 reads SGHTA; CDR2 reads FQGNSA. CDR3 loop: CASSLLNYGYTF. The CDR3 region has the DNA TGTGCCAGCAGCTTATTAAACTATGGCTACACCTTC.

The rearrangement uses TRBV7-6 and TRBJ1-5, with 7 bases aligning to TRBD1. Germline lookup yields CDR1 SGHVS and CDR2 FNYEAQ. This CDR3 is built from 15 residues. Losses at the gene ends were 1 base for V and 3 bases for J; bases not matched to a gene: 3. The CDR3 DNA reads TGTGCCAGCAGCTTAGGGGACAGCAACAATCAGCCCCAGCATTTT. It encodes CASSLGDSNNQPQHF.

The chain carries TRBV19 and TRBJ1-5; TRBD1 might be the D (5 bases). The V end lost 6 bases, the J end lost 7 bases, and 13 bases lay between the germline ends. In germline, CDR1 is LNHDA, CDR2 SQIVND (reference sequence). CDR3 length: 13 amino acids. CDR3 sequence (DNA): TGTGCCAGTAGGGACACCGAGAAACAGCCCCAGCATTTT. It specifies CASRDTEKQPQHF. Full variable domain (rest looked up from reference TRBV19 and TRBJ1-5): DGGITQSPKYLFRKEGQNVTLSCEQNLNHDAMYWYRQDPGQGLRLIYYSQIVNDFQKGDIAEGYSVSREKKESFPLTVTSAQKNPTAFYLCASRDTEKQPQHFGDGTRLSIL.

V is TRBV30 and J is TRBJ2-5, with TRBD2 matching 10 bases. In germline, CDR1 is GTSNPN, CDR2 SVGIG (reference sequence). The junction had 10 bases not matched to a gene; V was cut back by 0 bases and J by 3 bases. This CDR3 spans 17 amino acids. The CDR3 spells CAWSVRHPGLAEETQYF. The CDR3 DNA reads as TGTGCCTGGAGTGTACGTCATCCCGGACTAGCGGAAGAGACCCAGTACTTC.

The rearrangement uses TRBV18 and TRBJ2-3; possibly TRBD2 for D (5 bases). V dropped 3 bases and J dropped 5 bases, with 15 bases sitting between them. There are 15 residues in the CDR3. CDR1 is KGHSH, CDR2 LQKENI, per germline. The CDR3 nucleotides read TGTGCCAGCTCACCGGTCGTTCTAGCCCAAGATACGCAGTATTTT. Its protein is CASSPVVLAQDTQYF.

The V and J genes are TRBV12-3 or TRBV12-4 and TRBJ2-1; D unclear. This CDR3 comprises 13 residues. Trimming left V 0 bases short and J 6 bases short, with 6 bases between. The CDR3 bases are TGTGCCAGCAGTTTAGCGTACAGCAATGAGCAGTTCTTC. Residues: CASSLAYSNEQFF.

This clone occurred once. V is TRBV5-1 and J is TRBJ2-7; TRBD1 might be the D (6 bases). V lost 7 bases, J lost 2 bases, and 16 bases lay in between. Germline CDR1 SGHRS, CDR2 YFSETQ. The CDR3 covers 14 residues. CDR3 nucleotide sequence: TGCGCCAGCCGCCCAACGACAGGACCCTACGAGCAGTACTTC. Its protein is CASRPTTGPYEQYF.

The chain has TRBV21-1 and TRBJ2-7; TRBD1 reflects the table's D call only, with no check against the DNA. TRBV21-1 is recorded as a pseudogene. The CDR3 is made up of 12 amino acids. The CDR3 region is CENPAQVYEQYF. The CDR3 nucleotides are TGTGAGAACCCAGCACAGGTCTACGAGCAGTACTTC.

V and J are TRBV28 and TRBJ2-1, with 11 bases fitting TRBD2. J was trimmed by 4 bases and V by 6 bases; bases with no gene match: 8. The V gene's germline CDR1 is MDHEN and CDR2 SYDVKM. This CDR3 is 16 amino acids long. For the CDR3, the DNA is TGTGCCAGCAGGCTACTCACTAGCGGGAGTTACAATGAGCAGTTCTTC. Translation gives CASRLLTSGSYNEQFF.

This sequence joins TRBV5-5 and TRBJ2-7; TRBD2 is a possible D gene (5 bases). In germline, CDR1 is SGHKS, CDR2 YYEKEE (reference sequence). With 5 bases removed from V and 2 bases from J, the gap between germline ends came to 14 bases. This CDR3 has 14 residues. CDR3 region: CASRPVGIPYEQYF. CDR3 coding DNA: TGTGCCAGCAGACCCGTCGGGATTCCCTACGAGCAGTACTTC.

The chain joins TRBV25-1 to TRBJ2-3; the D gene is possibly TRBD2 (5 bases). V was pared by 3 bases and J by 2 bases, with 15 bases between. This CDR3 contains 16 residues. The germline V gene has CDR1 MGHDK and CDR2 SYGVNS. The CDR3 loop reads CASSDPLVPHTDTQYF. In DNA form, the CDR3 reads TGTGCCAGCAGTGACCCACTAGTTCCCCACACAGATACGCAGTATTTT.

This clone was recorded a few times. V and J are TRBV19 and TRBJ1-2, with 8 positions matching TRBD1. Germline V gives CDR1 LNHDA, CDR2 SQIVND (reference sequence). With V trimmed by 5 bases and J by 8 bases, 10 bases remained unmatched. The CDR3 extends over 14 amino acids. CDR3 coding DNA: TGTGCCAGTAGTGGGACAGGTCGCAGGGGAGGCTACACCTTC. It translates to CASSGTGRRGGYTF.

The V gene is TRBV6-6, the J gene TRBJ1-1, with D perhaps matching TRBD1 (6 bases). V was cut by 2 bases and J by 9 bases, with 13 bases left in between. CDR3 length equals 13 residues. Germline CDR1 reads MNHNY; CDR2 reads SVGAGI (reference sequence). Here the CDR3 DNA reads TGTGCCAGCAGTTACGAGGGGGACCGGAAAGCTTTCTTT. Translated, it gives CASSYEGDRKAFF.

The chain recombines TRBV6-5 with TRBJ1-1; the match to TRBD1 covers 7 bases. The CDR3 runs 14 residues. The V and J ends lost 6 bases and 3 bases, in that order; junction bases with no gene match: 7. Germline assignment: CDR1 MNHEY and CDR2 SVGAGI. The CDR3 region has the DNA TGTGCCAGCAGACACCGGGACAGAGACACTGAAGCTTTCTTT. Amino acids: CASRHRDRDTEAFF.

The rearrangement links TRBV14 to TRBJ2-4; D might be TRBD1 (5 bases). CDR1 is SGHDN, CDR2 FVKESK, per germline. V was clipped by 4 bases and J by 6 bases, with 16 bases between them. The CDR3 totals 15 residues. CDR3 in DNA: TGTGCCAGCAGCCCTCAGGGTTTCGGCCGAAACATTCAGTACTTC. The encoded protein is CASSPQGFGRNIQYF.

CDR3 loop: CASSLGAYGYTF. The DNA for the CDR3 is TGTGCCAGCAGCTTAGGAGCGTATGGCTACACCTTC. The chain has TRBV11-2 and TRBJ1-2; unclear D gene. This CDR3 spans 12 amino acids. The germline V gene has CDR1 SGHAT and CDR2 FQNNGV. Trimming stripped 1 base from V and 5 bases from J, with 5 bases between.

The chain couples TRBV7-9 to TRBJ1-2, with TRBD1 matching over 7 bases. Per germline, CDR1 SEHNR and CDR2 FQNEAQ (reference sequence). The junction had 12 bases not matched to a gene; V was cut back by 5 bases and J by 9 bases. The CDR3 consists of 14 residues. The CDR3 here is CASSAVPEQGRYTF. The CDR3 nucleotides read TGTGCCAGCAGCGCAGTCCCCGAACAGGGGCGCTACACCTTC.

The V and J genes are TRBV18 and TRBJ2-1; the match to TRBD2 covers 7 bases. Looked up from germline, CDR1 is KGHSH and CDR2 is LQKENI. This CDR3 region has 13 residues. V lost 1 base and J lost 6; bases outside the gene matches: 0. CDR3 sequence reads: CASSPLAGNEQFF. The CDR3 region has the DNA TGTGCCAGCTCACCACTAGCGGGCAATGAGCAGTTCTTC.

The chain couples TRBV19 to TRBJ2-1, with a possible D match to TRBD2 (6 bases). CDR3 length: 15 amino acids. Germline values: CDR1 LNHDA, CDR2 SQIVND (reference sequence). V was shortened by 4 bases and J by 3 bases, with 13 bases between the two germline ends. The CDR3 reads CASSTTRGYYNEQFF. Here the CDR3 DNA reads TGTGCCAGTAGTACTACGCGGGGATACTACAATGAGCAGTTCTTC. Full variable domain (outside the CDR3, taken from reference TRBV19 and TRBJ2-1): DGGITQSPKYLFRKEGQNVTLSCEQNLNHDAMYWYRQDPGQGLRLIYYSQIVNDFQKGDIAEGYSVSREKKESFPLTVTSAQKNPTAFYLCASSTTRGYYNEQFFGPGTRLTVL.

This clone was seen a single time. The genes are TRBV7-8 and TRBJ2-5, with TRBD1 identical over 11 bases. Germline trimming cut 6 bases from V and 2 bases from J; bases unmatched to any gene: 11. The CDR3 length is 17 residues. CDR1 is SGHVS and CDR2 is FQNEAQ in the germline V gene. The CDR3 coding sequence is TGTGCCAGCAGTTTCGGACAGGGGGCGCGGGGACAAGAGACCCAGTACTTC. Translated, it gives CASSFGQGARGQETQYF.

The chain couples TRBV27 to TRBJ1-2, with a possible D match to TRBD1 (6 bases). V dropped 2 bases and J dropped 7 bases, with 11 bases sitting between them. Germline CDR1 and CDR2: MNHEY and SMNVEV (reference sequence). This CDR3 has 13 residues. DNA for the CDR3: TGTGCCAGCAGTTTAAACAGGGCGGGTGGCTACACCTTC. It is translated as CASSLNRAGGYTF.

The gene calls are TRBV6-5 and TRBJ2-5; D might be TRBD2 (7 bases). This CDR3 has 13 amino acids. CDR1 and CDR2 (germline): MNHEY, SVGAGI. The germline V and J ends were trimmed by 5 bases and 5 bases, with 12 bases remaining between them. DNA for the CDR3: TGTGCCAGCAGTAGGGGGGGATATGAGACCCAGTACTTC. This translates into CASSRGGYETQYF.

This rearrangement joins TRBV2 to TRBJ1-6, with D maybe TRBD1 (5 bases). Trimming removed 6 bases at V and 7 bases at J, with 13 bases between. The length of the CDR3 is 14 residues. Germline V CDR1 and CDR2: SNHLY, FYNNEI. CDR3 coding DNA: TGTGCCAGCAGCCGAGACAGTTTCAATTCACCCCTCCACTTT. This gives the protein CASSRDSFNSPLHF.

The count of this clone is one. This chain uses TRBV2 with TRBJ2-1; D is unclear. This CDR3 has 12 amino acids. Germline CDR1 reads SNHLY; CDR2 reads FYNNEI. With 6 bases removed from V and 8 bases from J, the gap between germline ends came to 11 bases. This chain's CDR3 is CASSPLSDEQFF. The CDR3, as DNA: TGTGCCAGCAGCCCCCTGTCGGATGAGCAGTTCTTC.

The chain couples TRBV4-2 to TRBJ2-3; TRBD2 matches at 11 bases. The germline V gene encodes CDR1 LGHNA and CDR2 YNFKEQ. This CDR3 region has 17 residues. V lost 0 bases to trimming and J lost 4 bases; unmatched junction nucleotides: 6. The CDR3 DNA reads as TGTGCCAGCAGCCAAGATACTAGCGGGAGAAGGGCAGATACGCAGTATTTT. This sequence encodes CASSQDTSGRRADTQYF.

This chain uses TRBV6-2 or TRBV6-3 with TRBJ2-7; TRBD1 agrees at 7 bases. Germline-derived CDR1 and CDR2 are MNHEY and SVGEGT. This CDR3 region has 12 residues. Trimming took 5 bases from V and 6 from J; bases not matched to a gene: 4. CDR3 in amino acids: CASSNRGREQYF. The CDR3 DNA sequence: TGTGCCAGCAGTAACAGGGGACGCGAGCAGTACTTC.